Shown below are 27 T cell receptor beta chains from a single sample sequenced in a study of blood T cell repertoires in COVID-19. The assay was immunoSEQ multiplex PCR, and TCRdb's table has in-frame clones only and misses some. The sample has about 210,000 clones, approximately 85% seen once. The sequenced sample was peripheral blood. The receptors were gathered from a woman between 50 and 59 years old with active or convalescent COVID-19.

The chain uses TRBV7-2 and TRBJ2-5; TRBD2 aligns across 11 bases. The CDR3 covers 14 residues. V lost 8 bases to trimming and J lost 7 bases; unmatched junction nucleotides: 9. Germline V CDR1 and CDR2: SGHTA, FQGNSA. CDR3 in amino acids: CASSPGLADVTQYF. In nucleotides, the CDR3 is TGTGCCAGCTCCCCGGGACTAGCGGACGTGACCCAGTACTTC.

This chain connects TRBV5-4 to TRBJ2-7, with D perhaps TRBD2 (6 bases). CDR1 and CDR2 (germline): SGHNT, YYREEE (reference sequence). Trimming stripped 3 bases from V and 7 bases from J, with 20 bases between. This CDR3 is built from 15 residues. The CDR3 region is CASSSRLGLPGEQYF. The CDR3 DNA follows: TGTGCCAGCAGCTCTAGACTAGGGCTACCCGGGGAGCAGTACTTC.

The chain employs TRBV28 and TRBJ1-4; TRBD1 aligns across 9 bases. Germline V CDR1 and CDR2: MDHEN, SYDVKM. The CDR3 length is 13 residues. The V gene end was trimmed by 5 bases and the J gene end by 10 bases; junction bases not matched to a gene: 5. The CDR3 sequence is CASSRDRVGKLFF. CDR3 coding DNA: TGTGCCAGCAGTCGGGACAGGGTAGGAAAACTGTTTTTT.

The genes are TRBV7-9 and TRBJ1-4; TRBD1 aligns across 7 bases. V lost 7 bases to trimming and J lost 5 bases; unmatched junction nucleotides: 7. This CDR3 has 14 amino acids. The germline V gene has CDR1 SEHNR and CDR2 FQNEAQ (reference sequence). DNA of the CDR3: TGTGCCAGCAAGAAGGGGGCCCCGAATGAAAAACTGTTTTTT. This encodes CASKKGAPNEKLFF.

The V gene is TRBV9, the J gene TRBJ1-3, with unresolved D. Germline CDR1 is SGDLS and CDR2 is YYNGEE. The V and J ends lost 3 bases and 0 bases respectively, with 4 bases between them. This CDR3 comprises 13 residues. DNA of the CDR3: TGTGCCAGCAGCGGGAGCTCTGGAAACACCATATATTTT. Protein product: CASSGSSGNTIYF.

The DNA of the CDR3 is TGTGCCAGCAGCCAAGATTTCGGCAGGAACTATGGCTACACCTTC. The encoded protein is CASSQDFGRNYGYTF. The rearrangement joins TRBV14 to TRBJ1-2; D call uncertain. CDR1 and CDR2 (germline): SGHDN, FVKESK. V gave up 0 bases and J gave up 2 bases, with 10 bases separating them. The CDR3 is made up of 15 amino acids.

The gene calls are TRBV5-4 and TRBJ1-2, with a possible D match to TRBD1 (6 bases). Germline V CDR1 and CDR2: SGHNT, YYREEE (reference sequence). The V gene lost 6 bases and the J gene lost 5 bases, with 14 bases spanning the gap. The CDR3 consists of 13 residues. As DNA, the CDR3 is TGTGCCAGCACTCCCCCAGGGGAATATGGCTACACCTTC. Its translation: CASTPPGEYGYTF.

A remark on this clone: Additional DNA sequences in this sample encode the identical CDR3. This chain links TRBV5-1 with TRBJ1-1; D is possibly TRBD1 (5 bases). CDR1 and CDR2 from the germline V gene are SGHRS and YFSETQ. Trimming left V 0 bases short and J 1 base short, with 7 bases between. This CDR3 comprises 14 residues. The CDR3 loop is CASSLGGRNTEAFF. Written as DNA, the CDR3 is TGCGCCAGCAGCTTGGGGGGCCGGAACACTGAAGCTTTCTTT.

The chain uses TRBV12-3 or TRBV12-4 and TRBJ1-2; the D gene is possibly TRBD1 (6 bases). The CDR3 runs to 13 residues. Trimming removed 3 bases from V and 4 bases from J, with 9 bases in between. The chain's CDR3 is CASSFAGAYGYTF. As DNA, the CDR3 is TGTGCCAGCAGTTTCGCAGGGGCCTATGGCTACACCTTC.

This chain uses TRBV18 with TRBJ2-1; TRBD2 aligns across 8 bases. With 0 bases clipped from V and 8 bases from J, the junction kept 6 bases outside the gene matches. The CDR3 has 15 residues. Germline loops: CDR1 KGHSH, CDR2 LQKENI. The CDR3 spells CASSPPGLVIDEQFF. The CDR3 nucleotides are TGTGCCAGCTCACCACCGGGACTAGTAATCGATGAGCAGTTCTTC.

The genes are TRBV6-5 and TRBJ1-2; D remains ambiguous. Germline V gene data show CDR1 as MNHEY and CDR2 as SVGAGI. This CDR3 spans 14 amino acids. V was cut by 2 bases and J by 8 bases, with 15 bases left in between. The CDR3 protein is CASSYVAGKRGYTF. The CDR3 DNA reads as TGTGCCAGCAGTTACGTCGCGGGGAAGCGAGGCTACACCTTC.

This clone was seen more than once but under ten times. The gene calls are TRBV6-5 and TRBJ1-5, with D hard to call. CDR1 is MNHEY, CDR2 SVGAGI, per germline. Deletions cut 6 bases from V and 4 bases from J, with 10 bases between. The CDR3 has 13 amino acids. The CDR3 region has the DNA TGTGCCAGCAGAGCCACAGAAAATCAGCCCCAGCATTTT. Its translation is CASRATENQPQHF.

The chain uses TRBV28 and TRBJ2-2; 7 bases are a match to TRBD1. Germline trimming cut 7 bases from V and 2 bases from J; bases unmatched to any gene: 4. The germline CDR1 and CDR2 sequences are MDHEN and SYDVKM. The CDR3 totals 14 residues. CDR3 coding DNA: TGTGCCAGCACGGGGACAGTTAACACCGGGGAGCTGTTTTTT. Translating gives CASTGTVNTGELFF.

This rearrangement joins TRBV2 to TRBJ1-1; possibly TRBD1 for D (6 bases). The V gene lost 4 bases and the J gene lost 1 base, with 19 bases spanning the gap. The CDR3 sequence is 17 residues long. CDR1 and CDR2 from the germline V gene are SNHLY and FYNNEI. This chain's CDR3 is CASSAAAGDLKNTEAFF. Written as DNA, the CDR3 is TGTGCCAGCAGTGCGGCGGCAGGGGACCTCAAGAACACTGAAGCTTTCTTT. The whole variable domain, filled in from reference TRBV2 and TRBJ1-1, reads EPEVTQTPSHQVTQMGQEVILRCVPISNHLYFYWYRQILGQKVEFLVSFYNNEISEKSEIFDDQFSVERPDGSNFTLKIRSTKLEDSAMYFCASSAAAGDLKNTEAFFGQGTRLTVV.

CDR3 sequence: CASSMVVSYEQYF. CDR3 nucleotide sequence: TGTGCCAGTAGTATGGTAGTTTCCTACGAGCAGTACTTC. The chain employs TRBV19 and TRBJ2-7, with D unresolved. CDR3 length: 13 amino acids. Trimming took off 3 bases at V and 1 base at J, with 7 bases between the two ends. Germline CDR1 is LNHDA and CDR2 is SQIVND (reference sequence).

The gene calls are TRBV25-1 and TRBJ1-2; D gene unclear. The CDR3 extends over 16 amino acids. V was pared by 7 bases and J by 4 bases, with 22 bases between. Germline V CDR1 and CDR2: MGHDK, SYGVNS. For the CDR3, the DNA is TGTGCCAGCATTCCACCCCCGGGGAGGGTGGCCTATGGCTACACCTTC. Amino acids: CASIPPPGRVAYGYTF.

J is TRBJ1-2 and V is TRBV28; TRBD1 agrees at 7 bases. With 8 bases clipped from V and 7 bases from J, the junction kept 7 bases outside the gene matches. Germline assignment: CDR1 MDHEN and CDR2 SYDVKM. The CDR3 consists of 12 residues. CDR3 sequence reads: CASRAGGGGYTF. The DNA of the CDR3 is TGTGCCAGCCGGGCAGGGGGTGGTGGCTACACCTTC.

This clone was counted a single time. This rearrangement joins TRBV5-4 to TRBJ2-3; D is unclear. This CDR3 has 12 residues. The germline CDR1 and CDR2 sequences are SGHNT and YYREEE (reference sequence). Trimming stripped 3 bases from V and 2 bases from J, with 4 bases between. This CDR3 is CASSSSTDTQYF. As DNA, the CDR3 is TGTGCCAGCAGCTCCTCCACAGATACGCAGTATTTT.

The chain is built from TRBV19 and TRBJ2-1; D is possibly TRBD2 (6 bases). CDR1 LNHDA and CDR2 SQIVND come from the germline V gene (reference sequence). The CDR3 extends over 15 amino acids. Deletions cut 7 bases from V and 4 bases from J, with 17 bases between. CDR3 sequence reads: CASTPEGPAYNEQFF. CDR3 nucleotides: TGTGCCAGTACCCCGGAGGGACCAGCGTACAATGAGCAGTTCTTC.

This clone has just a few counts. This chain joins TRBV24-1 and TRBJ2-2; D is ambiguous. The germline V gene has CDR1 KGHDR and CDR2 SFDVKD. CDR3 length equals 13 residues. Trimming removed 9 bases from V and 0 bases from J, with 7 bases in between. The DNA of the CDR3 is TGTGCCACCGTGGCCGCGAACACCGGGGAGCTGTTTTTT. Encoded protein: CATVAANTGELFF.

This clone has just one count. The V and J genes are TRBV4-2 and TRBJ1-1; possible D gene TRBD1, 6 bases. V dropped 0 bases and J dropped 0 bases, with 17 bases sitting between them. The CDR3 consists of 18 residues. CDR1 and CDR2 from the germline V gene are LGHNA and YNFKEQ. In DNA, the CDR3 is TGTGCCAGCAGCCAAGAAAGGAAGGCAGGGGTAATGAACACTGAAGCTTTCTTT. The encoded protein is CASSQERKAGVMNTEAFF.

The chain couples TRBV20-1 to TRBJ1-5; a possible D gene is TRBD1 (6 bases). In germline, CDR1 is DFQATT, CDR2 SNEGSKA (reference sequence). CDR3 length equals 14 residues. The V and J ends lost 3 bases and 6 bases respectively, with 15 bases between them. CDR3 amino acids: CSASRGGAGQPQHF. The CDR3 DNA sequence: TGCAGTGCTAGTAGGGGGGGAGCCGGTCAGCCCCAGCATTTT.

This clone was recorded once. The V and J genes are TRBV14 and TRBJ1-6, with 7 bases fitting TRBD1. Germline V lookup: CDR1 SGHDN, CDR2 FVKESK. The CDR3 contains 15 residues. Trimming at V came to 4 bases and at J to 7 bases, leaving 7 bases not matched to a gene. The CDR3 sequence is CASSPHRGGNSPLHF. The CDR3 DNA is TGTGCCAGCAGCCCCCACAGGGGCGGCAATTCACCCCTCCACTTT. Full variable domain (rest looked up from reference TRBV14 and TRBJ1-6): EAGVTQFPSHSVIEKGQTVTLRCDPISGHDNLYWYRRVMGKEIKFLLHFVKESKQDESGMPNNRFLAERTGGTYSTLKVQPAELEDSGVYFCASSPHRGGNSPLHFGNGTRLTVT.

The rearrangement joins TRBV11-2 to TRBJ1-1; D is undetermined. The CDR3 extends over 13 amino acids. Deletions cut 5 bases from V and 5 bases from J, with 12 bases between. Per the germline V gene, CDR1 is SGHAT and CDR2 is FQNNGV. This chain's CDR3 is CASSLAEDTEAFF. The DNA for the CDR3 is TGTGCCAGCAGCCTGGCGGAGGATACTGAAGCTTTCTTT.

V usage is TRBV5-1 and J usage is TRBJ1-1; 8 bases line up with TRBD1. The CDR3 extends over 15 amino acids. V was pared by 4 bases and J by 3 bases, with 8 bases of the junction left unmatched. In germline, CDR1 is SGHRS, CDR2 YFSETQ. The CDR3 sequence is CASSPLTGAYTEAFF. DNA for the CDR3: TGCGCCAGCAGCCCTTTGACAGGGGCGTACACTGAAGCTTTCTTT.

The chain couples TRBV13 to TRBJ2-3; 8 bases are a match to TRBD1. CDR1 and CDR2 from the germline V gene are PRHDT and FYEKMQ (reference sequence). J was trimmed by 5 bases and V by 5 bases; bases with no gene match: 18. There are 18 residues in the CDR3. Here the CDR3 DNA reads TGTGCCAGCAGCAACCGGGACAGGATGGGTCTTAAGATAGATACGCAGTATTTT. Translation: CASSNRDRMGLKIDTQYF.

Only one count was recorded for this clone. The rearrangement links TRBV28 to TRBJ1-2, with D possibly being TRBD1 (6 bases). The germline CDR1 and CDR2 sequences are MDHEN and SYDVKM. The CDR3 is 14 amino acids. V was cut by 7 bases and J by 2 bases, with 14 bases left in between. The CDR3 is CASNTGDRNYGYTF. DNA of the CDR3: TGTGCCAGCAACACCGGTGACAGGAACTATGGCTACACCTTC.